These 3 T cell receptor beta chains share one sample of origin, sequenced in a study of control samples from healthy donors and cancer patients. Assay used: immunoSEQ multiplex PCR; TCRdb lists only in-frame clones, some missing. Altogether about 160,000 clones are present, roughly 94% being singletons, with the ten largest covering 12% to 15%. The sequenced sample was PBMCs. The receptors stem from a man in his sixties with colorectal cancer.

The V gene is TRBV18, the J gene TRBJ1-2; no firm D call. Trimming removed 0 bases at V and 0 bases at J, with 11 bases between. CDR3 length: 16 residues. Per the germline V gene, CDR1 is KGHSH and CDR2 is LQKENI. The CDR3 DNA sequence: TGTGCCAGCTCACCACCGTCTCTCGGAACTAACTATGGCTACACCTTC. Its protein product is CASSPPSLGTNYGYTF.

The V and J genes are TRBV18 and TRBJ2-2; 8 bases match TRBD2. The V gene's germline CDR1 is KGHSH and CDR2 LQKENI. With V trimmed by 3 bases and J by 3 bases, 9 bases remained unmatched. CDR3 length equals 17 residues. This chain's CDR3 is CASSPLRGGPDTGELFF. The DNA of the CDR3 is TGTGCCAGCTCACCTCTCCGGGGGGGCCCGGACACCGGGGAGCTGTTTTTT.

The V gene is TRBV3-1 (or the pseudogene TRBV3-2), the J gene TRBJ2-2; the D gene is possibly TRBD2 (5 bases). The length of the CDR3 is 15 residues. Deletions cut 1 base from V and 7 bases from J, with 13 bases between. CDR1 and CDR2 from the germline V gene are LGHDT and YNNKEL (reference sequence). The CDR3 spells CASSQGWSGIGELFF. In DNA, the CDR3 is TGTGCCAGCAGCCAAGGCTGGTCGGGAATCGGGGAGCTGTTTTTT.